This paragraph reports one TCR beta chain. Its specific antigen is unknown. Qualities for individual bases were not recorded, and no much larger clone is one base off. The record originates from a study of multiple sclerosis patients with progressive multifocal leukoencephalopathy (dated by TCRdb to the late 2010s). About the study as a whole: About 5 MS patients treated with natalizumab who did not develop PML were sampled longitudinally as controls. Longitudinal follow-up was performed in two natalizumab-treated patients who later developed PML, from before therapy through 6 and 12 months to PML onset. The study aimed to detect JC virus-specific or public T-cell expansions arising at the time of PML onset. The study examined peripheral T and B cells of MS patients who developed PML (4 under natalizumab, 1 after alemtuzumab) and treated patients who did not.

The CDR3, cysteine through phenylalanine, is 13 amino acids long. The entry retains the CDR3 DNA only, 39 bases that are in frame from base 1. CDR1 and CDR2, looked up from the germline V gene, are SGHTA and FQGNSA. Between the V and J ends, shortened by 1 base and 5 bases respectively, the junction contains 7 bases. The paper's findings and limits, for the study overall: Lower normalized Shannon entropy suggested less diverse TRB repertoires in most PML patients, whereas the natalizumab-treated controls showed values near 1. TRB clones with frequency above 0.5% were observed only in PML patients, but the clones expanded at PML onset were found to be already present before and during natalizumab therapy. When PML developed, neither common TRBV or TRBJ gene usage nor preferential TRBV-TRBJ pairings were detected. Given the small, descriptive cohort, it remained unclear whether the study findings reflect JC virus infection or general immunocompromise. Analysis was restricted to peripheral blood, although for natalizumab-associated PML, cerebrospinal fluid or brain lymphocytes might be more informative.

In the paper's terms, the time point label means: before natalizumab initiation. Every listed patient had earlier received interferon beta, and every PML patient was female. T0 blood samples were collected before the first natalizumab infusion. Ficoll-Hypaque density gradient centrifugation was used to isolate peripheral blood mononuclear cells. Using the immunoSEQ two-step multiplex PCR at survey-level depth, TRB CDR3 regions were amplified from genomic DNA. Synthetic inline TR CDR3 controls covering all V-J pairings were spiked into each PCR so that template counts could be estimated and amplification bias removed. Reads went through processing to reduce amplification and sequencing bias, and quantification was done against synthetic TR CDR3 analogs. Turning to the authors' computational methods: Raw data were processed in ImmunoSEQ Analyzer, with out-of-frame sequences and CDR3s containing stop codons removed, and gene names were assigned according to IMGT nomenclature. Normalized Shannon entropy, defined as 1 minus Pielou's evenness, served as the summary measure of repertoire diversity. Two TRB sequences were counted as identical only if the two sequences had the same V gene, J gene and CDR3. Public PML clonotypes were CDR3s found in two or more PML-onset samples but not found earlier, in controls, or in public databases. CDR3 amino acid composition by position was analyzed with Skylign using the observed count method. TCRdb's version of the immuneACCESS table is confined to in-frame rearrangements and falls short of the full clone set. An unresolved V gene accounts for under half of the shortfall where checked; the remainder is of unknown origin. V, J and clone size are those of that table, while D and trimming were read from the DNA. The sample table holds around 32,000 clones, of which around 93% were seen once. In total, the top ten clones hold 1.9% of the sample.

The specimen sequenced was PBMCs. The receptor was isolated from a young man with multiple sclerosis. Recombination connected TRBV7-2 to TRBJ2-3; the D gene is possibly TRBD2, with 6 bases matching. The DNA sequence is TGTGCCAGCAGCTTAGTGGGAGGAGATACGCAGTATTTT. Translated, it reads CASSLVGGDTQYF.